The 26 T cell receptor beta chains reported below all come from one sample, sequenced in a study of T cells after yellow fever vaccination. MiXCR was run by TCRdb on the 5' RACE reads, yielding one entry per CDR3 protein. The table records more than 350,000 distinct CDR3 sequences, 9.5% to 13% of them present only once. This material consisted of PBMCs, taken on the day of the first yellow fever vaccination. These receptors were taken from a man aged 18 to 29 who received the YFV17D yellow fever vaccine.

The table lists this clonotype with a few counts. This sequence joins TRBV4-1 and TRBJ1-1; D remains unclear. Looked up from germline, CDR1 is MGHRA and CDR2 is YSYEKL. This CDR3 has 18 amino acids. Trimming took 1 base from V and 0 from J, leaving 18 bases between them. For the CDR3, the DNA is TGCGCCAGCAGCCAAGGGAGCGGCTTGTCAGACTTGAACACTGAAGCTTTCTTT. This sequence encodes CASSQGSGLSDLNTEAFF.

This clonotype was recorded a few times. This chain joins TRBV29-1 and TRBJ2-2; D not certain. V dropped 1 base and J dropped 3 bases, with 9 bases sitting between them. There are 14 residues in the CDR3. CDR1 is SQVTM, CDR2 ANQGSEA, per germline. CDR3 residues: CSVEGGWDTGELFF. Here the CDR3 DNA reads TGCAGCGTTGAAGGGGGTTGGGACACCGGGGAGCTGTTTTTT.

This clonotype has more than one count but fewer than ten. The chain is built from TRBV5-1 and TRBJ1-2, with D unresolved. V dropped 4 bases and J dropped 5 bases, with 15 bases sitting between them. The CDR3 spans 14 residues. Germline V gene sequence: CDR1 SGHRS, CDR2 YFSETQ. The CDR3 DNA is TGCGCCAGCAGCAGAGACGGGGATAAATATGGCTACACCTTC. Protein product: CASSRDGDKYGYTF.

This clonotype was observed a handful of times. This chain uses TRBV29-1 with TRBJ2-1, with D tentatively TRBD2 (6 bases). Germline V gene lookup returns CDR1 SQVTM and CDR2 ANQGSEA. Trimming removed 4 bases from V and 13 bases from J, with 17 bases in between. This CDR3 is 12 amino acids long. CDR3 region: CSVVASVSEQFF. CDR3 bases: TGCAGCGTTGTGGCTAGCGTTTCGGAACAGTTCTTC.

This clonotype has more than one count but fewer than ten. The chain carries TRBV5-5 and TRBJ1-6; D is ambiguous. This CDR3 has 15 residues. Trimming pared 4 bases from V and 4 bases from J, leaving 12 bases between. CDR1 is SGHKS, CDR2 YYEKEE, per germline (reference sequence). This CDR3 reads CASSTGGGYNSPLHF. CDR3 bases: TGTGCCAGCAGCACTGGTGGAGGGTATAATTCACCCCTCCACTTT.

The genes are TRBV11-3 and TRBJ2-1; D is ambiguous. Trimming took off 2 bases at V and 9 bases at J, with 14 bases between the two ends. This CDR3 spans 14 amino acids. Germline CDR1 is SGHNT and CDR2 is YENEEA. CDR3 coding DNA: TGTGCCAGCAGCTTACATAGGGCCAGTGGTGAGCAGTTCTTC. It translates to CASSLHRASGEQFF.

J is TRBJ1-6 and V is TRBV18, with D hard to call. The CDR3 totals 14 residues. V lost 4 bases and J lost 7, with 11 bases in between. Germline lookup yields CDR1 KGHSH and CDR2 LQKENI. CDR3 DNA: TGTGCCAGCTCACAACTCGCCGAAAATTCACCCCTCCACTTT. Translating it yields CASSQLAENSPLHF.

This clonotype came up a few times. The rearrangement links TRBV4-2 to TRBJ1-5; 10 positions agree with TRBD1. This CDR3 is built from 16 residues. The germline gives CDR1 LGHNA, CDR2 YNFKEQ. V shed 3 bases and J 1 base; nucleotides not matched to a gene: 3. The CDR3 nucleotides are TGTGCCAGCAGCCAGGGGACAGGGGTCAGCAATCAGCCCCAGCATTTT. Translation gives CASSQGTGVSNQPQHF.

This clonotype was detected only a few times. The chain uses TRBV10-3 and TRBJ1-1; tentatively, D is TRBD1 (6 bases). From germline, CDR1 is ENHRY and CDR2 SYGVKD. Between the trimmed V and J ends, which lost 11 bases and 1 base, there was a span of 11 bases. The length of the CDR3 is 12 residues. DNA for the CDR3: TGTGCCTCGACAGGAAGGAACACTGAAGCTTTCTTT. Amino acid sequence: CASTGRNTEAFF.

This clonotype was seen more than once but under ten times. The chain is built from TRBV12-3 or TRBV12-4 and TRBJ2-1; D remains unclear. V was cut by 2 bases and J by 7 bases, with 9 bases left in between. There are 13 residues in the CDR3. CDR3 bases: TGTGCCAGCAGTTTAACCCCCCCAAATGAGCAGTTCTTC. The encoded protein is CASSLTPPNEQFF.

This clonotype has a handful of counts. The J gene is TRBJ2-7, the V gene TRBV5-6, with D maybe TRBD1 (5 bases). Trimming took off 4 bases at V and 4 bases at J, with 12 bases between the two ends. The CDR3 totals 13 residues. Germline lookup yields CDR1 SGHDT and CDR2 YYEEEE. The CDR3 reads CASSKDSGYEQYV. The CDR3 DNA reads TGTGCCAGCAGCAAAGATTCAGGGTACGAGCAGTACGTC.

The chain has TRBV2 and TRBJ2-1, with TRBD1 as a possible D gene (6 bases). Per the germline V gene, CDR1 is SNHLY and CDR2 is FYNNEI. V was clipped by 0 bases and J by 8 bases, with 14 bases between them. The CDR3 is 15 residues long. This CDR3 reads CASSEAPTGRDEQFF. As DNA, the CDR3 is TGTGCCAGCAGTGAAGCCCCGACAGGTCGCGATGAGCAGTTCTTC. Based on the CDR3 plus reference TRBV2 and TRBJ2-1, the full variable domain is EPEVTQTPSHQVTQMGQEVILRCVPISNHLYFYWYRQILGQKVEFLVSFYNNEISEKSEIFDDQFSVERPDGSNFTLKIRSTKLEDSAMYFCASSEAPTGRDEQFFGPGTRLTVL.

This clonotype was picked up a small number of times. The J gene is TRBJ2-3, the V gene TRBV10-3; tentative D call: TRBD2 (7 bases). Germline CDR1 ENHRY, CDR2 SYGVKD. The CDR3 runs 16 residues. The V gene lost 6 bases and the J gene lost 1 base, with 17 bases spanning the gap. The CDR3 is CAISVKGGGRTDTQYF. CDR3 DNA sequence: TGTGCCATCAGCGTCAAGGGGGGGGGCCGCACAGATACGCAGTATTTT.

In its sample, this clonotype was seen a few times. The rearrangement joins TRBV6-1 to TRBJ1-5; 8 positions match TRBD1. Per the germline V gene, CDR1 is MNHNS and CDR2 is SASEGT. Trimming took 8 bases from V and 3 from J; bases not matched to a gene: 9. There are 15 residues in the CDR3. CDR3 in amino acids: CASSFDRGHNQPQHF. The CDR3 nucleotides are TGTGCCAGCTCTTTTGACAGGGGACACAATCAGCCCCAGCATTTT.

This chain uses TRBV6-1 with TRBJ1-2; D possibly corresponds to TRBD1 (5 bases). Trimming left V 4 bases short and J 3 bases short, with 18 bases between. The CDR3 sequence is 16 residues long. Germline lookup yields CDR1 MNHNS and CDR2 SASEGT. CDR3 in amino acids: CASSATGTPSDYGYTF. The CDR3 DNA is TGTGCCAGCAGTGCGACCGGGACCCCATCTGACTATGGCTACACCTTC.

In this sample, this clonotype turned up a few times. The J gene is TRBJ1-4, the V gene TRBV2; D remains ambiguous. V dropped 1 base and J dropped 3 bases, with 12 bases sitting between them. The germline CDR1 and CDR2 sequences are SNHLY and FYNNEI. CDR3 length: 16 residues. CDR3 in amino acids: CASSEVAVGPNEKLFF. DNA for the CDR3: TGTGCCAGCAGTGAAGTAGCTGTTGGGCCTAATGAAAAACTGTTTTTT.

This clonotype was picked up many times. The chain links TRBV24-1 to TRBJ2-5; D remains unclear. Germline lookup yields CDR1 KGHDR and CDR2 SFDVKD. Between the trimmed V and J ends, which lost 4 bases and 0 bases, there was a span of 11 bases. CDR3 length equals 15 residues. CDR3 DNA sequence: TGTGCCACCAGTGAAGGAAGGTTCCACCAAGAGACCCAGTACTTC. As protein: CATSEGRFHQETQYF.

The chain recombines TRBV7-8 with TRBJ1-1; D is unclear. The CDR3 is made up of 13 amino acids. Trimming took off 4 bases at V and 2 bases at J, with 8 bases between the two ends. In germline, CDR1 is SGHVS, CDR2 FQNEAQ. The CDR3 loop is CASSYLLNTEAFF. CDR3 sequence (DNA): TGTGCCAGCAGCTACCTCCTTAACACTGAAGCTTTCTTT.

The gene calls are TRBV19 and TRBJ2-5, with TRBD1 identical over 11 bases. This CDR3 is 15 amino acids long. Germline V CDR1 and CDR2: LNHDA, SQIVND (reference sequence). V trimming: 5 bases; J trimming: 4 bases; junction bases outside the gene matches: 6. The CDR3 coding sequence is TGTGCCAGTAGTGGCACCGGGACAGGGGGAGAGACCCAGTACTTC. This translates into CASSGTGTGGETQYF.

This clonotype was seen only a few times. The chain is built from TRBV6-2 or TRBV6-3 and TRBJ2-5, with TRBD2 matching over 14 bases. Germline loops: CDR1 MNHEY, CDR2 SVGEGT. V trimming: 6 bases; J trimming: 1 base; junction bases outside the gene matches: 19. CDR3 length equals 21 residues. This CDR3 is CASRTIRRGLAGGPLQETQYF. CDR3 bases: TGTGCCAGCAGAACCATACGACGAGGACTAGCGGGGGGACCGCTCCAAGAGACCCAGTACTTC.

This clonotype was seen repeatedly, ten times or more. This chain joins TRBV5-1 and TRBJ1-1; TRBD1 agrees at 7 bases. V lost 0 bases to trimming and J lost 1 base; unmatched junction nucleotides: 3. CDR3 length: 15 amino acids. Germline CDR1 is SGHRS and CDR2 is YFSETQ. CDR3 nucleotides: TGCGCCAGCAGCTTGGGGACAGGATGGAACACTGAAGCTTTCTTT. Its translation: CASSLGTGWNTEAFF.

This clonotype was observed a few times. The rearrangement uses TRBV2 and TRBJ2-3; D remains ambiguous. Germline V gene sequence: CDR1 SNHLY, CDR2 FYNNEI. The CDR3 totals 12 residues. The germline V and J ends were trimmed by 4 bases and 10 bases, with 12 bases remaining between them. Here the CDR3 reads CASSGYSGAQYF. DNA of the CDR3: TGTGCCAGCAGTGGATACTCGGGCGCGCAGTATTTT.

The J gene is TRBJ2-7, the V gene TRBV7-2; D possibly matches TRBD1 or TRBD2 (5 bases each). Trimming pared 5 bases from V and 3 bases from J, leaving 14 bases between. Germline CDR1 is SGHTA and CDR2 is FQGNSA. This CDR3 is built from 14 residues. CDR3 amino acids: CASSPGPGNYEQYF. CDR3 bases: TGTGCCAGCAGCCCGGGACCAGGTAACTACGAGCAGTACTTC.

The chain recombines TRBV27 with TRBJ2-7, with a weak D call TRBD1 (6 bases). The CDR3 is made up of 13 amino acids. Germline V gene data show CDR1 as MNHEY and CDR2 as SMNVEV (reference sequence). Trimming stripped 6 bases from V and 7 bases from J, with 16 bases between. The CDR3 DNA follows: TGTGCCAGCAGCATCTCAGGGGTTCATGAGCAGTACTTC. Translation: CASSISGVHEQYF.

The V gene is TRBV25-1, the J gene TRBJ2-2; 8 bases fit TRBD1. The CDR3 covers 13 residues. Germline-derived CDR1 and CDR2 are MGHDK and SYGVNS. The junction had 5 bases not matched to a gene; V was cut back by 9 bases and J by 5 bases. CDR3 sequence reads: CASRQGWTGELFF. CDR3 in DNA: TGTGCCAGTAGACAGGGGTGGACCGGGGAGCTGTTTTTT.

This clonotype came up many times. The V and J genes are TRBV5-1 and TRBJ2-3, with D unclear. The germline V gene has CDR1 SGHRS and CDR2 YFSETQ. Trimming took 3 bases from V and 4 from J, leaving 9 bases between them. The CDR3 totals 13 residues. Here the CDR3 DNA reads TGCGCCAGCAGCTCCCCTGGGCCAGATACGCAGTATTTT. As protein: CASSSPGPDTQYF. Drawing the rest from reference TRBV5-1 and TRBJ2-3, the complete variable domain is KAGVTQTPRYLIKTRGQQVTLSCSPISGHRSVSWYQQTPGQGLQFLFEYFSETQRNKGNFPGRFSGRQFSNSRSEMNVSTLELGDSALYLCASSSPGPDTQYFGPGTRLTVL.